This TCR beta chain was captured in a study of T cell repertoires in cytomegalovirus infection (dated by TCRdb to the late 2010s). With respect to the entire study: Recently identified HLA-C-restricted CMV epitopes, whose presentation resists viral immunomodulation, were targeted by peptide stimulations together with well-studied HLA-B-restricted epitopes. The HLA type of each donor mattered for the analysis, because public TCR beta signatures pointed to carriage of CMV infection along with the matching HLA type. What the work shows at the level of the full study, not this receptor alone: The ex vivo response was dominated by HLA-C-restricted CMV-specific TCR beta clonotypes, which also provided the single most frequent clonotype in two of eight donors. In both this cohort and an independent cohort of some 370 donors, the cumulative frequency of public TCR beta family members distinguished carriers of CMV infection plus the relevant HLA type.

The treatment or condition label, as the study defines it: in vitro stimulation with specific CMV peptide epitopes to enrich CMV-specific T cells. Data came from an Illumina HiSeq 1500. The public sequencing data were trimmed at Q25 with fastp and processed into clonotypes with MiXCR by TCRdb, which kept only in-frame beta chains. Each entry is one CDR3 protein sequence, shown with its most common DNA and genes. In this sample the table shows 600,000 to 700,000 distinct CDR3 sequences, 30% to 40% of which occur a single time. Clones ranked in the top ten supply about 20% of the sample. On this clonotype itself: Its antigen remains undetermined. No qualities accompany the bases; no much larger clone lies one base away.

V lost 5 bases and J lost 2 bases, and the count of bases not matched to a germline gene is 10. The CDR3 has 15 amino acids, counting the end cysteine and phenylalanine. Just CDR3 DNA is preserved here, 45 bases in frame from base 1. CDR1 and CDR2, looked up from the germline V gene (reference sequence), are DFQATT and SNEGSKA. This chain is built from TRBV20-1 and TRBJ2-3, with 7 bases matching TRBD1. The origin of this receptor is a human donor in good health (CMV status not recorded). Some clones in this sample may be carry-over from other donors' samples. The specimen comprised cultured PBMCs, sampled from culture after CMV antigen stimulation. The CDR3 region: CSAFRTGEFTDTQYF. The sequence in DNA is TGCAGTGCTTTTCGGACAGGAGAATTCACAGATACGCAGTATTTT.